A selection of T cell receptor beta chains follows, all from one sample in a study of blood T cell repertoires in COVID-19. Method: immunoSEQ multiplex PCR; TCRdb's copy keeps in-frame clones and lacks some. The table records about 220,000 clones, around 81% of them present only once. Sequencing was performed on peripheral blood. These receptors all come from a woman in her fifties or sixties with acute or convalescent COVID-19. Both conserved end residues are part of each CDR3. D genes are given only for firm matches. Part of the rows lack a size; the others show once, few, many or a class for expanded clones.

CDR3 protein,CDR3 DNA,V gene,clone size,J gene,D gene,CDR3 length
CASSLVGTGVEKLFF,TGTGCCAGCAGCTTGGTTGGGACAGGGGTTGAAAAACTGTTTTTT,TRBV5-4,.,TRBJ1-4,TRBD1,15
CASSVRGSTEAFF,TGTGCCAGCAGTGTCCGGGGTAGCACTGAAGCTTTCTTT,TRBV2,once,TRBJ1-1,.,13
CASSVASGGIRGDNEQFF,TGTGCCAGCAGCGTAGCCAGCGGGGGTATCCGGGGAGACAATGAGCAGTTCTTC,TRBV9,.,TRBJ2-1,TRBD2,18
CASSSTRNTEAFF,TGTGCCAGCAGCTCAACTAGGAACACTGAAGCTTTCTTT,TRBV7-2,.,TRBJ1-1,.,13
CASSLASNSPLHF,TGTGCCAGCAGTTTAGCGAGTAATTCACCCCTCCACTTT,TRBV12-3/TRBV12-4,few,TRBJ1-6,.,13
CASSFPSAGGNEQFF,TGTGCCAGCAGCTTCCCTAGCGCTGGGGGCAATGAGCAGTTCTTC,TRBV28,.,TRBJ2-1,.,15
CASSFSTVTEAFF,TGTGCCAGCAGCTTTTCGACAGTCACTGAAGCTTTCTTT,TRBV7-2,few,TRBJ1-1,.,13
CASSLAQRNTEAFF,TGCGCCAGCAGCTTGGCACAGAGAAACACTGAAGCTTTCTTT,TRBV5-1,.,TRBJ1-1,.,14
CASREAPSGSDTEAFF,TGTGCCAGCAGAGAGGCCCCGTCCGGGAGCGACACTGAAGCTTTCTTT,TRBV4-2,.,TRBJ1-1,.,16
CASSVGGRAHTEAFF,TGTGCCAGCAGCGTAGGTGGCAGGGCTCACACTGAAGCTTTCTTT,TRBV5-6,.,TRBJ1-1,.,15
CASSVTGNYGYTF,TGTGCCAGCAGTGTAACAGGGAACTATGGCTACACCTTC,TRBV6-2/TRBV6-3,.,TRBJ1-2,.,13
CASSIVTGGGGSTIYF,TGTGCCAGCAGCATCGTGACAGGGGGCGGCGGAAGCACCATATATTTT,TRBV5-5,.,TRBJ1-3,TRBD1,16
CASSLGDSSTDTQYF,TGTGCCAGCAGCCTCGGGGACTCTAGCACAGATACGCAGTATTTT,TRBV9,.,TRBJ2-3,.,15
CSASRAGQGAWNSPLHF,TGCAGTGCTAGTCGGGCCGGACAGGGGGCATGGAATTCACCCCTCCACTTT,TRBV20-1,.,TRBJ1-6,TRBD1,17
CASSPVAGTGAEYTQYF,TGTGCCAGCAGCCCCGTGGCCGGGACAGGGGCCGAGTATACGCAGTATTTT,TRBV5-4,.,TRBJ2-3,TRBD1,17
CASSLAAGVKRQFF,TGTGCCAGCAGCTTGGCGGCAGGGGTAAAGCGTCAGTTCTTC,TRBV5-6,.,TRBJ2-1,.,14
CASSPPGTAARGYTF,TGTGCCAGCTCACCACCGGGGACAGCAGCGCGTGGCTACACCTTC,TRBV18,.,TRBJ1-2,TRBD1,15
CAWRFLGELFF,TGTGCCTGGCGTTTTCTCGGGGAGCTGTTTTTT,TRBV30,.,TRBJ2-2,.,11
CASSRGNTGELFF,TGTGCCAGCAGCAGGGGAAACACCGGGGAGCTGTTTTTT,TRBV9,.,TRBJ2-2,.,13
CASSLRSNTEAFF,TGTGCCAGCAGTTTACGGTCGAACACTGAAGCTTTCTTT,TRBV12-3/TRBV12-4,.,TRBJ1-1,.,13
CASSLRRERVVYGYTF,TGTGCCAGCAGCCTTAGACGGGAAAGGGTGGTCTATGGCTACACCTTC,TRBV5-6,.,TRBJ1-2,.,16
CASSSQGDEQFF,TGTGCCAGCAGCTCCCAGGGGGATGAGCAGTTCTTC,TRBV13,medium-sized,TRBJ2-1,TRBD1,12
CAWSGDSTEAFF,TGTGCCTGGAGTGGGGACAGCACTGAAGCTTTCTTT,TRBV30,.,TRBJ1-1,TRBD1,12
CASSLGSGTEAFF,TGTGCCAGCAGCTTGGGGTCAGGGACTGAAGCTTTCTTT,TRBV5-4,.,TRBJ1-1,.,13